Below are 9 T cell receptor beta chains sequenced from a single sample in a study of shared clonotypes between healthy human individuals. Generated by immunoSEQ multiplex PCR, the TCRdb table keeps only in-frame clones and is missing some. The sample lists more than 1,200,000 clones, just under 99% occurring once. Sequences were obtained from naive CD4+ T cells sorted from blood. Described subset: CD45RA+ positively selected. The receptors come from a man under 40 in good health.

V usage is TRBV10-1 and J usage is TRBJ2-3, with 7 bases aligning to TRBD1. V was pared by 6 bases and J by 3 bases, with 9 bases of the junction left unmatched. Germline CDR1 WNHNN, CDR2 SYGVQD (reference sequence). The CDR3 spans 15 residues. The CDR3 coding sequence is TGCGCCAGCAGCCCTGAACGGGACAGAACAGATACGCAGTATTTT. It codes for CASSPERDRTDTQYF.

The genes are TRBV10-3 and TRBJ2-5; 14 bases map to TRBD2. Germline loops: CDR1 ENHRY, CDR2 SYGVKD. This CDR3 has 17 amino acids. Trimming took 4 bases from V and 2 from J; bases not matched to a gene: 6. This CDR3 reads CAISAWTSGGSQETQYF. CDR3 nucleotide sequence: TGTGCCATCAGTGCGTGGACTAGCGGGGGGTCTCAAGAGACCCAGTACTTC.

The chain employs TRBV4-1 and TRBJ2-7, with D perhaps assigned TRBD1 or TRBD2 (6 bases each). Germline V gene sequence: CDR1 MGHRA, CDR2 YSYEKL. The CDR3 runs to 18 residues. Trimming took off 1 base at V and 5 bases at J, with 24 bases between the two ends. The DNA for the CDR3 is TGCGCCAGCAGCCAAGGTTTCTTCTTCGGCAGGGGAGGCGACGAGCAGTACTTC. Residues: CASSQGFFFGRGGDEQYF.

This chain connects TRBV5-5 to TRBJ2-1; 14 nucleotides agree with TRBD2. The junction had 4 bases not matched to a gene; V was cut back by 4 bases and J by 7 bases. This CDR3 comprises 15 residues. The germline V gene has CDR1 SGHKS and CDR2 YYEKEE (reference sequence). CDR3 residues: CASSPGLAGVNEQFF. CDR3 nucleotides: TGTGCCAGCAGCCCGGGACTAGCGGGAGTTAATGAGCAGTTCTTC.

The chain employs TRBV30 and TRBJ2-7, with D possibly TRBD1 on 6 matching bases. Between the trimmed V and J ends, which lost 5 bases and 5 bases, there was a span of 13 bases. Germline V gives CDR1 GTSNPN, CDR2 SVGIG (reference sequence). This CDR3 contains 12 residues. The CDR3 loop is CAWGQSVDEQYF. The CDR3 bases are TGTGCCTGGGGACAGTCTGTGGACGAGCAGTACTTC.

V usage is TRBV5-4 and J usage is TRBJ2-1; 8 bases match TRBD2. The trim removed 4 bases at V and 3 bases at J, leaving 3 bases unmatched. Germline V gene lookup returns CDR1 SGHNT and CDR2 YYREEE (reference sequence). This CDR3 has 14 amino acids. CDR3 amino acids: CASSRLANYNEQFF. The DNA for the CDR3 is TGTGCCAGCAGCCGACTAGCGAACTACAATGAGCAGTTCTTC.

The V gene is TRBV2, the J gene TRBJ2-3, with a weak D call TRBD1 (5 bases). Germline CDR1 and CDR2: SNHLY and FYNNEI. V dropped 6 bases and J dropped 7 bases, with 20 bases sitting between them. This CDR3 is built from 15 residues. The CDR3 region is CASSGRTSPGYTQYF. The CDR3 DNA follows: TGTGCCAGCAGCGGAAGGACATCCCCTGGTTATACGCAGTATTTT.

The genes are TRBV5-8 and TRBJ2-1; D possibly corresponds to TRBD2 (6 bases). The CDR3 sequence is 13 residues long. Germline V gene sequence: CDR1 SGHTS, CDR2 YDEGEE. V was trimmed by 6 bases and J by 4 bases, leaving 11 bases between them. The DNA of the CDR3 is TGTGCCAGCAAGGAGGGAGGTTACAATGAGCAGTTCTTC. Protein: CASKEGGYNEQFF.

The chain joins TRBV4-1 to TRBJ2-7, with a possible D match to TRBD2 (5 bases). V was cut by 4 bases and J by 3 bases, with 19 bases left in between. CDR1 is MGHRA, CDR2 YSYEKL, per germline. This CDR3 is 16 amino acids long. The CDR3 sequence: CASSLEEDLGSYEQYF. CDR3 in DNA: TGCGCCAGCAGCCTAGAAGAGGACCTAGGGAGCTACGAGCAGTACTTC.